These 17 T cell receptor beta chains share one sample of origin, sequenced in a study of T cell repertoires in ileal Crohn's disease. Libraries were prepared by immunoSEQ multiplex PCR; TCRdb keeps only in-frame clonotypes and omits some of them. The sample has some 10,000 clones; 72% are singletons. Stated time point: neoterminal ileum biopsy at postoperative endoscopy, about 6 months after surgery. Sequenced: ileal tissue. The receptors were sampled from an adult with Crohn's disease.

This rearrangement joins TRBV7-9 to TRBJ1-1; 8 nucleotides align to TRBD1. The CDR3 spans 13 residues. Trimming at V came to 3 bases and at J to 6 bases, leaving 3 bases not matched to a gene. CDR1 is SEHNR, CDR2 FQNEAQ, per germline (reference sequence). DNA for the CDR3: TGTGCCAGCAGCTTGCAGGGGGCCGCTGAAGCTTTCTTT. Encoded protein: CASSLQGAAEAFF.

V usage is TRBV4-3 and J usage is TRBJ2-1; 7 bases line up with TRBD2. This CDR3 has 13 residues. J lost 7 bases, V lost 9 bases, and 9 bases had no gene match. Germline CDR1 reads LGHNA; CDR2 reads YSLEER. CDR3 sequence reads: CASAGEPGNEQFF. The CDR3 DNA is TGCGCCAGTGCGGGGGAACCGGGGAATGAGCAGTTCTTC.

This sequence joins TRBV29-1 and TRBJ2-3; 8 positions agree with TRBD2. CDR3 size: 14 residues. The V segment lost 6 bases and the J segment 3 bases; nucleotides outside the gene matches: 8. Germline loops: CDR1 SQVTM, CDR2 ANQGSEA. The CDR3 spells CSVLEQRGTDTQYF. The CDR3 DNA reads TGCAGCGTCCTAGAGCAGCGGGGGACAGATACGCAGTATTTT.

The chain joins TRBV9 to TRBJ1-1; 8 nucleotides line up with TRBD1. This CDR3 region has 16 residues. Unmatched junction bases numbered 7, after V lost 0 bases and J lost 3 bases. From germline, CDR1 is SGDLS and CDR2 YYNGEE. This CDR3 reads CASSVEVTGGHTEAFF. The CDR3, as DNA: TGTGCCAGCAGCGTAGAGGTCACAGGGGGTCACACTGAAGCTTTCTTT.

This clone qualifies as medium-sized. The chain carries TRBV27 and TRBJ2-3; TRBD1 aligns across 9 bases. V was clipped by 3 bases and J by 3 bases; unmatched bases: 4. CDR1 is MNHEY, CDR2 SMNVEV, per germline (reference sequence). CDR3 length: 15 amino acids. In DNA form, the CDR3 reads TGTGCCAGCAGTTTGGGGGGACAGGGAACAGATACGCAGTATTTT. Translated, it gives CASSLGGQGTDTQYF.

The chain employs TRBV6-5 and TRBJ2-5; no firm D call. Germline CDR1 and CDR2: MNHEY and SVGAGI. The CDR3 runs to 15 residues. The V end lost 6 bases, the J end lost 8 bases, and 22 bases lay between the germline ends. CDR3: CASSRSALLESTQYF. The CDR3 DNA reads TGTGCCAGCAGCCGCAGCGCATTGCTAGAGAGTACCCAGTACTTC.

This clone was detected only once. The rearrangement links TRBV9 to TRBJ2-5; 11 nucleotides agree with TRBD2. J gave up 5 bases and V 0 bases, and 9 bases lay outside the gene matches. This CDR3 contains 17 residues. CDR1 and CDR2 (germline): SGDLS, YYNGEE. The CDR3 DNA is TGTGCCAGCAGCGTAGGAGGTCTAGCGGGAGGCGGGGAGACCCAGTACTTC. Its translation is CASSVGGLAGGGETQYF.

As DNA, the CDR3 is TGTGCCAGTAGTATGAACAGTCAAGAGACCCAGTACTTC. Its protein is CASSMNSQETQYF. This chain connects TRBV19 to TRBJ2-5; no clear D. The germline V gene encodes CDR1 LNHDA and CDR2 SQIVND (reference sequence). The ends were cut back, 3 bases at V and 2 bases at J, with 7 bases in the middle. The CDR3 has 13 amino acids.

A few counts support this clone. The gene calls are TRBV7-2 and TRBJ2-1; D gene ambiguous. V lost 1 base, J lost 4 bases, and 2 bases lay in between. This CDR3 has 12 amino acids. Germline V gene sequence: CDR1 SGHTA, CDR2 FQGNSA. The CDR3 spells CASSLVYNEQFF. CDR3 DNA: TGTGCCAGCAGCTTAGTATACAATGAGCAGTTCTTC.

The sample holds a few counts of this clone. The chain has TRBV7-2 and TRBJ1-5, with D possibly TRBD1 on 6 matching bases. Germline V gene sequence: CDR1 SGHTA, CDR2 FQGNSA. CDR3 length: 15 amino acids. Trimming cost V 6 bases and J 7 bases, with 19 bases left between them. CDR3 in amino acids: CASSPGAVAFQPQHF. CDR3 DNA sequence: TGTGCCAGCAGTCCAGGGGCAGTCGCATTCCAGCCCCAGCATTTT.

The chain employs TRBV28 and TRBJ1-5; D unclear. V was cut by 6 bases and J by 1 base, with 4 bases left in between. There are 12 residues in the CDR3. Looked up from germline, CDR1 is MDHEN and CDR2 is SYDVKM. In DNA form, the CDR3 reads TGTGCCAGCAGACAGAGCAATCAGCCCCAGCATTTT. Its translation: CASRQSNQPQHF.

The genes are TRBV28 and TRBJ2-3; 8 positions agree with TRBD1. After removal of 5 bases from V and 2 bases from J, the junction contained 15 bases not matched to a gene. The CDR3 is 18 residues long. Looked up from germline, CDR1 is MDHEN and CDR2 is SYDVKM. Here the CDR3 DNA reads TGTGCCAGCAGTCCCCGACTTTGGACAGGGCTTAACACAGATACGCAGTATTTT. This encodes CASSPRLWTGLNTDTQYF.

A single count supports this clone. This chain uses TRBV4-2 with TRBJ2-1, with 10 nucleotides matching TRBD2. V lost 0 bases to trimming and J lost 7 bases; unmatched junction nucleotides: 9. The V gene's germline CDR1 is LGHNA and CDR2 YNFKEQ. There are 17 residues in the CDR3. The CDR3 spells CASSQDNLAGEGNEQFF. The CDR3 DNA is TGTGCCAGCAGCCAAGATAACCTAGCGGGGGAGGGAAATGAGCAGTTCTTC.

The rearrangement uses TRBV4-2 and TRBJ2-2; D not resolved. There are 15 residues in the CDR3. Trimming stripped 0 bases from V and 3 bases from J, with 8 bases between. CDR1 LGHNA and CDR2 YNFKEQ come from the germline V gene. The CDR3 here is CASSQEASYTGELFF. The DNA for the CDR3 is TGTGCCAGCAGCCAAGAAGCTTCCTACACCGGGGAGCTGTTTTTT.

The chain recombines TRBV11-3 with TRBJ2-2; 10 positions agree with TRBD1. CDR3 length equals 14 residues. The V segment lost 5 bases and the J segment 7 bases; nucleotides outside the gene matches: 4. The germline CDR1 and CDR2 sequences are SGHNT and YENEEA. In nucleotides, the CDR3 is TGTGCCAGCAGCGGGACAGGGGTCGGCGGGGAGCTGTTTTTT. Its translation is CASSGTGVGGELFF.

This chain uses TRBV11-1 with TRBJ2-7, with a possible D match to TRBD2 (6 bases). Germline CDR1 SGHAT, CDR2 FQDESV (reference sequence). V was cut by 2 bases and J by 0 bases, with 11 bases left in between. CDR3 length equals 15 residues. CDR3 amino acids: CASSLSAGSSYEQYF. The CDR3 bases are TGTGCCAGCAGCTTATCGGCCGGGAGCTCCTACGAGCAGTACTTC.

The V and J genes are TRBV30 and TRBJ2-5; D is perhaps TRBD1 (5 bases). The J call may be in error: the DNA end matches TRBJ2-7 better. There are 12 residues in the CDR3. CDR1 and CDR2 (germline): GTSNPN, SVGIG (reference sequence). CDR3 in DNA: TGTGCCTGGAGTGTCCAGGGCTACGAGCAGTACTTC. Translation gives CAWSVQGYEQYF.